This TCR beta chain is drawn from a study of blood T cell repertoires in COVID-19 (dated by TCRdb to 2019 to 2021). As for the study more broadly: Samples from collaborators originated in the United States, Italy and Spain and spanned both the acute and convalescent phases of COVID-19. The prospective study material was composed of cDNA or gDNA derived from T cells, B-cell-depleted T cells, or PBMCs. Subjects who had been exposed to COVID-19, were actively infected with it, or had recovered from it provided the deeply sampled blood TCRbeta repertoires that made up the dataset. The repertoires were made available in a free public database intended to serve as a resource for research on the immune response to SARS-CoV-2. The samples were drawn from the first 160 participants of the ongoing ImmuneRACE study and from 1,254 subjects provided by 6 global collaborators. Nearly every sample came with metadata listing a de-identified subject ID, COVID-19 status, age in years and sex. Where HLA class I and class II types were available, the types were taken from metadata supplied by the sample provider, not from assay-based typing.

CDR3 length: 12 amino acids, cysteine to phenylalanine. Here the CDR3 DNA is all that survives: 36 bases in frame from base 1. From a lookup of the germline V gene, CDR1 and CDR2 are SGHRS and YFSETQ. The germline V end is reduced by 5 bases and the J end by 5 bases; junction bases left unmatched: 3. The collaborating institutions used their own protocols to collect whole blood in K2EDTA tubes. For TCRbeta analysis, collaborators shipped samples as frozen whole blood, isolated PBMCs, or DNA extracted from either of those sample types. On this clone: This clone's antigen is unknown. Per-base quality was not reported, and no clone a single base away is much larger than it.

TCRbeta CDR3 regions were amplified from genomic DNA by means of the immunoSEQ Assay, a bias-controlled multiplex PCR. The original pipeline was this. Nucleated cell counts per sample were estimated from amplification of reference gene primers within the assay. To quantify the absolute abundance of each unique TCRbeta CDR3 rearrangement, sequence reads were collapsed and filtered. For each sample, productive Simpson clonality was calculated as the square root of Simpson's diversity index over productive rearrangements. TCRdb carries this immuneACCESS record with in-frame sequences only. Its versions omit some clonotypes, under half of them owing to an unresolved V gene in the studies checked, with the rest unexplained. From that table come the V and J calls and clone size; the DNA was used to work out D and trimming. The sample contains roughly 80,000 clones, around 84% of them found a single time. Clones ranked in the top ten supply approximately 12% of the sample.

The study at large found these results: The amount of clinical and demographic metadata varied by source and participant and was provided uncurated.

This sequence originates from a human donor in a cohort sampled during active COVID-19. The chain uses TRBV5-1 and TRBJ2-5; a stretch of 7 junction bases matches TRBD2. The sequenced sample consisted of peripheral blood. This receptor has the CDR3 CASRGLPETQYF. Read as DNA, the sequence is TGCGCCAGCAGGGGACTACCGGAGACCCAGTACTTC.